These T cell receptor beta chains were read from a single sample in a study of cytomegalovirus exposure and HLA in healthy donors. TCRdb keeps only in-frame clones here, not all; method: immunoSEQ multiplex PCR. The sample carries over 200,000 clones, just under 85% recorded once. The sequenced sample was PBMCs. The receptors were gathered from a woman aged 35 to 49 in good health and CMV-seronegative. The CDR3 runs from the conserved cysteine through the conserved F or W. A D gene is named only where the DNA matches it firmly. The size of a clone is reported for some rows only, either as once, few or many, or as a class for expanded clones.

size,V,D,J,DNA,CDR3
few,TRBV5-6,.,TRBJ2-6,TGTGCCAGCAGCTTGTATTCCTCTGGGGCCAACGTCCTGACTTTC,CASSLYSSGANVLTF
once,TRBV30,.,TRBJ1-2,TGTGCCTGGAGTGCTTGGGCGAACTATGGCTACACCTTC,CAWSAWANYGYTF
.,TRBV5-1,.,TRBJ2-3,TGCGCCAGCAGCTTGACAGGGATGGCCCCAGATACGCAGTATTTT,CASSLTGMAPDTQYF
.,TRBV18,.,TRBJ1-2,TGTGCCAGCTCACCACTCCAGGCCTATGGCTACACCTTC,CASSPLQAYGYTF
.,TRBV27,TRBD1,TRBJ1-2,TGTGCCAGCAGTTTGGGGACAGGGGGCGTCAACGGCTACACCTTC,CASSLGTGGVNGYTF
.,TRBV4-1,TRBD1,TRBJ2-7,TGCGCCAGCAGCCTGCTGGGACAGGGCGACGAGCAGTACTTC,CASSLLGQGDEQYF
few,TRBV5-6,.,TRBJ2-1,TGTGCCAGCAGCTTCACTCTAAGTGAGCAGTTCTTC,CASSFTLSEQFF
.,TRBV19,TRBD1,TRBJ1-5,TGTACCAGTAGACCGGGACAGGGATACAATCAGCCCCAGCATTTT,CTSRPGQGYNQPQHF
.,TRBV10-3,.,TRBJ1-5,TGTGCCTCTTCTCAGGGTTCCTATCAGCCCCAGCATTTT,CASSQGSYQPQHF
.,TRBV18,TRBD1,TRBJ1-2,TGTGCCAGCTCACCAACCCAGACAGGGAACTATGGCTACACCTTC,CASSPTQTGNYGYTF
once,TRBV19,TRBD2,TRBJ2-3,TGTGCCAGTAGTACCCCGGGAGGTACGCAGTATTTT,CASSTPGGTQYF
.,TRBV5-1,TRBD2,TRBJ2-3,TGCGCCAGCAGCTGGTCGGGGAAAGCGGGGGGGCCGATGAAGTCCACAGATACGCAGTATTTT,CASSWSGKAGGPMKSTDTQYF
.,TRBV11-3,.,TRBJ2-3,TGTGCCAGCAGAGGGGGGGCCACAGATACGCAGTATTTT,CASRGGATDTQYF
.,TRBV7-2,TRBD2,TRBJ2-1,TGTGCCAGCAGCCAGCGGGGTCTGGGCTACAATGAGCAGTTCTTC,CASSQRGLGYNEQFF
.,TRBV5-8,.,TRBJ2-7,TGTGCCAGCAGCTTGTTCGGCAGGGAATACGAGCAGTACTTC,CASSLFGREYEQYF
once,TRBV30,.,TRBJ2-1,TGTGCCTGGACCCCCCATTACAATGAGCAGTTCTTC,CAWTPHYNEQFF
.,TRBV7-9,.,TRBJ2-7,TGTGCCAGCAGCAAGGTCCAGGGCTACGAGCAGTACTTC,CASSKVQGYEQYF
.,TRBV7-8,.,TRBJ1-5,TGTGCCAGCAGCTTAGCGGCATTCCAGCCCCAGCATTTT,CASSLAAFQPQHF
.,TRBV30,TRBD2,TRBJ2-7,TGTGCCTGGAGTCCAAGAGATTTTAGCGGGGGCTCTACCTACGAGCAGTACTTC,CAWSPRDFSGGSTYEQYF
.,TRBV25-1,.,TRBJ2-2,TGTGCCAGCAGTGAAACCCAGGTTAGGACCGGGGAGCTGTTTTTT,CASSETQVRTGELFF
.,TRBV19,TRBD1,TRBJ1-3,TGTGCCAGTGTTACAGGGGGCTCTGGAAACACCATATATTTT,CASVTGGSGNTIYF
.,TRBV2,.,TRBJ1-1,TGTGCCACCGCCCCGGGCAGGGGAACTGAAGCTTTCTTT,CATAPGRGTEAFF
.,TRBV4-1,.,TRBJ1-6,TGCGCCAGCAGCCAAGTGGCAGGGGTTACACCCCTCCACTTT,CASSQVAGVTPLHF
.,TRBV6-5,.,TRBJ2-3,TGTGCCAGCAGCCCTCAGGGCGCAGATACGCAGTATTTT,CASSPQGADTQYF
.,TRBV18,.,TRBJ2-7,TGTGCCAGCTCACCGGGGAGGTACGAGCAGTACTTC,CASSPGRYEQYF
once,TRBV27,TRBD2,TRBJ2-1,TGTGCCAGCAGTTTCCGACCGCTAGCGGGGGCCGAGCAGTTCTTC,CASSFRPLAGAEQFF
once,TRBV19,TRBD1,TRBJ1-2,TGTGCCAGTAGCGTGGGACAGGGCTATGGCTACACCTTC,CASSVGQGYGYTF
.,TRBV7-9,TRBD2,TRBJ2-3,TGTGCCAGCAGCCCGACTAGCGGGGGCTATACGCAGTATTTT,CASSPTSGGYTQYF
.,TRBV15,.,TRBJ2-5,TGTGCCACCAGCAGAGATCTATCAGGTTCGGAGACCCAGTACTTC,CATSRDLSGSETQYF
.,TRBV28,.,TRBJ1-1,TGTGCCAGCAGTTCTCTACAGGGGAACACTGAAGCTTTCTTT,CASSSLQGNTEAFF
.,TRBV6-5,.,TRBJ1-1,TGTGCCAGCAGTTATGGGGGAGGCATGAACACTGAAGCTTTCTTT,CASSYGGGMNTEAFF
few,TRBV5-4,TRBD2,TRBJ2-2,TGTGCCAGCAGCCCCGAAGGTGGGACTATGACCGGGGAGCTGTTTTTT,CASSPEGGTMTGELFF
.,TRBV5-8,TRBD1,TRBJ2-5,TGTGCCAGCAGCCCAACCGGACAGGGAGTAAAAGAGACCCAGTACTTC,CASSPTGQGVKETQYF
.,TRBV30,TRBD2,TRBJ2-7,TGTGCCACTAGCGGGGGGGCCGACGAGCAGTACTTC,CATSGGADEQYF
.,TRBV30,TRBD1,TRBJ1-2,TGTGCCTGGAGTCCCTCGGACAGGGTCACCTTC,CAWSPSDRVTF
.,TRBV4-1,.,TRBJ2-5,TGCGCCAGCAGCCAAAGCAGGGAATTAAAGCAGTACTTC,CASSQSRELKQYF
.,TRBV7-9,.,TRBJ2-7,TGTTCCAGCAGCTTAAGGACAGCCCTTCCCGTCGGCTACGAGCAGTACTTC,CSSSLRTALPVGYEQYF
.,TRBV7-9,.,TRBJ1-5,TGTGCCAGCAGCCACGGGGGATTCAATCAGCCCCAGCATTTT,CASSHGGFNQPQHF
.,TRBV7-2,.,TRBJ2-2,TGTGCCAGCAGCCCCACGGGCGGGCCCGGGGAGCTGTTTTTT,CASSPTGGPGELFF
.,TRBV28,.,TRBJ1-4,TGTGCCAGCAGTTTAAGGGCAGGGCTTAGGGAAAAACTGTTTTTT,CASSLRAGLREKLFF
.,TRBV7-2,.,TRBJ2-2,TGTGCCAGCAGCTTAAATAGTTTACAGTACCTTAACACCGGGGAGCTGTTTTTT,CASSLNSLQYLNTGELFF
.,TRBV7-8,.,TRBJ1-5,TGTGCCAGCACCTTAGGCCAGGTTTATAGCAATCAGCCCCAGCATTTT,CASTLGQVYSNQPQHF
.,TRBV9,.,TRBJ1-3,TGTGCCAGCAGCGTAGAAGGGGTCAGTCTCTCTGGAAACACCATATATTTT,CASSVEGVSLSGNTIYF
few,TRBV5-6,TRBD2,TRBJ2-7,TGTGCCAGCAGATTTAGACCGGGACTAGCGGCAGAGCAGTACTTC,CASRFRPGLAAEQYF
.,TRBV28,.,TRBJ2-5,TGTGCCAGCAGTTCAAGACTCGGGGAGCAGTACTTC,CASSSRLGEQYF